Listed below are T cell receptor beta chains from one sample, sequenced in a study of shared clonotypes between healthy human individuals. Sequenced by immunoSEQ multiplex PCR; TCRdb stores in-frame clones only, minus some. Here the sample spans over a million clones, 95% to 99% being singletons. The sequencing input was naive CD4+ T cells sorted from blood. These receptors came from a man aged 25 to 45 in good health. CDR3s include the opening cysteine and the closing phenylalanine or tryptophan. The D gene is left open where the match is weak. For some rows the clone size is stated as once, few or many, or as a class when expanded; others skip it.

TRBV18	TRBD2	NA	TRBJ2-3	CASSPLAGAPDTQYF	TGTGCCAGCTCACCACTGGCGGGAGCTCCAGATACGCAGTATTTT
TRBV4-1	TRBD2	NA	TRBJ2-1	CASSQERLAGGYEQFF	TGCGCCAGCAGCCAAGAACGACTAGCGGGAGGCTATGAGCAGTTCTTC
TRBV5-1	NA	NA	TRBJ2-2	CASSLNRASGELFF	TGCGCCAGCAGCTTAAACAGGGCGTCCGGGGAGCTGTTTTTT
TRBV4-2	NA	NA	TRBJ2-1	CASSHDGSSYNEQFF	TGTGCCAGCAGCCATGACGGGAGTTCCTACAATGAGCAGTTCTTC
TRBV2	TRBD1	NA	TRBJ1-4	CASSAVTGAYEKLFF	TGTGCCAGCAGTGCGGTTACAGGGGCGTACGAAAAACTGTTTTTT
TRBV11-2	NA	NA	TRBJ2-2	CASSVTQGTNTGELFF	TGTGCCAGCAGCGTTACCCAGGGGACGAACACCGGGGAGCTGTTTTTT
TRBV2	TRBD2	NA	TRBJ2-7	CASSGWGGRAEHEQYF	TGTGCCAGCAGTGGTTGGGGCGGGAGGGCCGAGCACGAGCAGTACTTC
TRBV25-1	NA	NA	TRBJ1-5	CASSEYQGNQPQHF	TGTGCCAGCAGCGAGTACCAGGGAAATCAGCCCCAGCATTTT
TRBV5-1	TRBD2	NA	TRBJ2-7	CASSLAYLAGTSGRAYEQYF	TGCGCCAGCAGCTTGGCGTATCTAGCCGGGACTAGCGGGAGGGCCTACGAGCAGTACTTC
TRBV7-6	NA	NA	TRBJ2-2	CASSLVKLGGELFF	TGTGCCAGCAGCTTAGTAAAGCTCGGCGGGGAGCTGTTTTTT
TRBV27	TRBD1	once	TRBJ2-1	CASSGQGSEQFF	TGTGCCAGCAGTGGACAGGGGTCTGAGCAGTTCTTC
TRBV18	TRBD2	NA	TRBJ2-2	CASSPPGTSRNTGELFF	TGTGCCAGCTCACCCCCCGGGACTAGCAGAAACACCGGGGAGCTGTTTTTT
TRBV5-1	NA	NA	TRBJ2-5	CASSLVAGSETQYF	TGCGCCAGCAGCTTGGTTGCAGGGAGCGAGACCCAGTACTTC
TRBV11-2	NA	NA	TRBJ1-4	CASSLDGWNEKLFF	TGTGCCAGCAGCCTGGACGGCTGGAATGAAAAACTGTTTTTT
TRBV6-5	TRBD2	once	TRBJ2-1	CASRMGLAYNEQFF	TGTGCCAGCAGGATGGGACTAGCTTACAATGAGCAGTTCTTC
TRBV9	TRBD2	NA	TRBJ2-7	CASSTGTSGDGPYEQYF	TGTGCCAGCAGCACAGGGACTAGCGGGGACGGCCCCTACGAGCAGTACTTC
TRBV9	NA	NA	TRBJ1-4	CASSVDSAEKLFF	TGTGCCAGCAGCGTAGATTCAGCCGAAAAACTGTTTTTT
TRBV5-1	NA	NA	TRBJ2-5	CASSYGLAIQETQYF	TGCGCCAGCAGCTACGGACTCGCCATCCAAGAGACCCAGTACTTC
TRBV5-1	TRBD1	NA	TRBJ2-7	CASSLGQGVFYEQYF	TGCGCCAGCAGCTTGGGACAGGGGGTTTTTTACGAGCAGTACTTC
TRBV11-2	NA	NA	TRBJ2-4	CASSLLVASAKNIQYF	TGTGCCAGCAGCTTATTAGTGGCTTCAGCCAAAAACATTCAGTACTTC
TRBV28	TRBD1	NA	TRBJ2-5	CASSLPTGTETQYF	TGTGCCAGCAGTTTACCGACAGGGACGGAGACCCAGTACTTC
TRBV5-4	NA	NA	TRBJ2-7	CASSLERFAYEQYF	TGTGCCAGCAGCTTGGAGCGATTCGCCTACGAGCAGTACTTC
TRBV11-2	TRBD1	NA	TRBJ2-5	CASSPGTAQETQYF	TGTGCCAGCAGCCCCGGGACAGCCCAAGAGACCCAGTACTTC
TRBV28	TRBD2	NA	TRBJ2-1	CASRSSGRINNEQFF	TGTGCCAGCAGATCTAGCGGGAGGATTAACAATGAGCAGTTCTTC
TRBV30	NA	NA	TRBJ1-3	CAWSSQSGNTIYF	TGTGCCTGGAGTTCTCAATCTGGAAACACCATATATTTT
TRBV5-1	TRBD1	NA	TRBJ1-4	CASSLEGQGDEKLFF	TGCGCCAGCAGCTTGGAAGGGCAGGGGGATGAAAAACTGTTTTTT
TRBV7-8	NA	NA	TRBJ2-3	CASSLVGSDTQYF	TGTGCCAGCAGCTTAGTGGGGTCAGATACGCAGTATTTT
TRBV7-9	NA	NA	TRBJ2-3	CASSPKTENTDTQYF	TGTGCCAGCAGCCCCAAGACTGAGAACACAGATACGCAGTATTTT
TRBV19	NA	once	TRBJ1-1	CASSISGRNTEAFF	TGTGCCAGTAGTATCTCAGGGAGGAACACTGAAGCTTTCTTT
TRBV5-1	NA	NA	TRBJ1-3	CASSLFEAGNTIYF	TGCGCCAGCAGCTTGTTCGAGGCTGGAAACACCATATATTTT
TRBV2	TRBD2	NA	TRBJ2-7	CASSARYLTSGVSYEQYF	TGTGCCAGCAGTGCCCGCTACTTGACTAGCGGAGTCTCCTACGAGCAGTACTTC
TRBV30	NA	NA	TRBJ1-1	CAWSRSRGEKRDTEAFF	TGTGCCTGGAGCCGCTCCCGGGGGGAAAAGCGCGACACTGAAGCTTTCTTT
TRBV5-4	NA	NA	TRBJ1-1	CASSFGGASEAFF	TGTGCCAGCAGCTTCGGTGGGGCGTCGGAAGCTTTCTTT
TRBV10-1	TRBD1	NA	TRBJ2-7	CASSESGRGRVNEQYF	TGCGCCAGCAGTGAGTCGGGCAGGGGGCGCGTAAACGAGCAGTACTTC
TRBV7-3	NA	NA	TRBJ2-1	CASSFRQRAYNEQFF	TGTGCCAGCAGCTTCCGGCAAAGGGCCTACAATGAGCAGTTCTTC
TRBV5-1	TRBD1	once	TRBJ2-7	CASSGQAPAEEQYF	TGCGCCAGCAGTGGACAGGCCCCGGCTGAGGAGCAGTACTTC
TRBV6-6	NA	NA	TRBJ2-2	CASSSTGRAGELFF	TGTGCCAGCAGTTCGACAGGGAGGGCCGGGGAGCTGTTTTTT
TRBV11-1	NA	NA	TRBJ1-2	CASSSGGAASDGYTF	TGTGCCAGCAGCTCCGGGGGGGCGGCCTCGGATGGCTACACCTTC
TRBV5-1	NA	once	TRBJ2-5	CASSSSGTGEETQYF	TGCGCCAGCAGCTCCTCCGGGACGGGGGAAGAGACCCAGTACTTC
TRBV15	TRBD2	NA	TRBJ2-5	CATSTGLAGAGETQYF	TGTGCCACCAGCACCGGACTAGCGGGAGCTGGAGAGACCCAGTACTTC